One and the same sample provided the 9 T cell receptor beta chains below, sequenced in a study of human thymus T cells. Only in-frame clones appear in the TCRdb table, and some are missing; sequencing was by immunoSEQ multiplex PCR. The sample carries some 46,000 clones, around 94% recorded once. Sequenced sample: blood. All receptors come from a boy younger than two with a congenital heart defect but otherwise immunologically healthy.

The J gene is TRBJ1-2, the V gene TRBV11-2; D is unclear. Trimming removed 5 bases from V and 7 bases from J, with 14 bases in between. Germline CDR1 is SGHAT and CDR2 is FQNNGV. This CDR3 is 13 amino acids long. CDR3 protein: CASSPTPTVGYTF. In DNA form, the CDR3 reads TGTGCCAGCAGCCCAACCCCGACGGTTGGCTACACCTTC.

The CDR3 sequence is CASSDDRPYGYTF. The CDR3 region has the DNA TGTGCCAGCAGTGACGACAGGCCATATGGCTACACCTTC. The chain combines TRBV6-5 with TRBJ1-2; TRBD1 might be the D (6 bases). This CDR3 spans 13 amino acids. Germline CDR1 is MNHEY and CDR2 is SVGAGI. V was pared by 5 bases and J by 5 bases, with 12 bases between.

The V and J genes are TRBV4-1 and TRBJ1-2; the D gene is possibly TRBD1 (5 bases). Germline V CDR1 and CDR2: MGHRA, YSYEKL. The CDR3 runs to 16 residues. V was pared by 1 base and J by 8 bases, with 20 bases between. CDR3 residues: CASSQVPNLHRYGYTF. CDR3 bases: TGCGCCAGCAGCCAAGTACCAAACCTCCACAGGTACGGCTACACCTTC.

This clone was counted a few times. The chain employs TRBV11-2 and TRBJ1-1; D unclear. The CDR3 has 14 residues. From germline, CDR1 is SGHAT and CDR2 FQNNGV. The V end was cut by 5 bases, the J end by 1 base, with 11 bases between. CDR3 protein: CASSPDGPNTEAFF. The DNA of the CDR3 is TGTGCCAGCAGCCCGGACGGTCCGAACACTGAAGCTTTCTTT.

This CDR3 reads CASSEARGNGYTF. CDR3 DNA: TGTGCCAGCAGTGAAGCAAGAGGGAACGGCTACACCTTC. The chain is built from TRBV6-1 and TRBJ1-2; D gene uncertain. The CDR3 contains 13 residues. V was trimmed by 0 bases and J by 8 bases, leaving 10 bases between them. Germline values: CDR1 MNHNS, CDR2 SASEGT.

This chain uses TRBV7-3 with TRBJ1-2; D is perhaps TRBD1 (5 bases). This CDR3 is 13 amino acids long. CDR1 and CDR2 (germline): SGHTA, FQGTGA. V was cut by 2 bases and J by 6 bases, with 10 bases left in between. This CDR3 is CASSLRGTDGYTF. CDR3 bases: TGTGCCAGCAGCTTACGAGGGACGGATGGCTACACCTTC.

The chain couples TRBV28 to TRBJ2-1, with D possibly TRBD2 on 5 matching bases. V shed 2 bases and J shed 5 bases, with 13 bases lying between them. Germline values: CDR1 MDHEN, CDR2 SYDVKM. CDR3 length: 15 amino acids. The CDR3 reads CASSLGGRGDNEQFF. CDR3 in DNA: TGTGCCAGCAGTTTAGGCGGGCGAGGCGACAATGAGCAGTTCTTC. Complete variable domain (other parts from reference TRBV28 and TRBJ2-1): DVKVTQSSRYLVKRTGEKVFLECVQDMDHENMFWYRQDPGLGLRLIYFSYDVKMKEKGDIPEGYSVSREKKERFSLILESASTNQTSMYLCASSLGGRGDNEQFFGPGTRLTVL.

The chain combines TRBV19 with TRBJ2-7; the match to TRBD1 covers 7 bases. The CDR3 sequence is 15 residues long. The V gene's germline CDR1 is LNHDA and CDR2 SQIVND (reference sequence). The J segment lost 0 bases and the V segment lost 7 bases, leaving 9 bases of the junction unmatched. CDR3 DNA: TGTGCCAGTACCGAAGGGACAGCCCGCTCCTACGAGCAGTACTTC. Translated: CASTEGTARSYEQYF. The variable domain in full, with the rest retrieved from reference TRBV19 and TRBJ2-7, is DGGITQSPKYLFRKEGQNVTLSCEQNLNHDAMYWYRQDPGQGLRLIYYSQIVNDFQKGDIAEGYSVSREKKESFPLTVTSAQKNPTAFYLCASTEGTARSYEQYFGPGTRLTVT.

The rearrangement joins TRBV18 to TRBJ2-5, with 12 nucleotides matching TRBD2. Germline V gene data show CDR1 as KGHSH and CDR2 as LQKENI. With 3 bases clipped from V and 2 bases from J, the junction kept 4 bases outside the gene matches. The CDR3 is made up of 16 amino acids. The CDR3 is CASSPRLAGEQETQYF. CDR3 bases: TGTGCCAGCTCACCCAGACTAGCGGGGGAGCAAGAGACCCAGTACTTC.